Below, 2 T cell receptor beta chains from the same sample are listed, as sequenced in a study of CD8 T cells in ankylosing spondylitis. These receptors' antigens are unknown. TCRdb re-derived calls from the 5' RACE reads in MiXCR, one entry per CDR3 protein. Of roughly 370,000 distinct CDR3 sequences listed, around 22% are singletons. Study-level results: A TCR beta motif made of several highly homologous variants seemed typical of ankylosing spondylitis blood.

The sequenced material came from blood, either unsorted or a sorted T cell fraction (not recorded which). The receptor source for this set is a male donor with ankylosing spondylitis.

The chain carries TRBV4-1 and TRBJ1-2; D not certain. V was pared by 0 bases and J by 0 bases, with 11 bases between. Germline V gene lookup returns CDR1 MGHRA and CDR2 YSYEKL. CDR3 size: 16 residues. This CDR3 is CASSQDRVLANYGYTF. The DNA for the CDR3 is TGCGCCAGCAGCCAAGATAGGGTATTAGCTAACTATGGCTACACCTTC.

This clonotype was observed a few times. The chain employs TRBV20-1 and TRBJ2-3; D gene ambiguous. Trimming removed 5 bases at V and 3 bases at J, with 9 bases between. Germline V gene data show CDR1 as DFQATT and CDR2 as SNEGSKA (reference sequence). This CDR3 comprises 12 residues. DNA of the CDR3: TGCAGTGCTCCGGCCGGGACAGATACGCAGTATTTT. Its translation: CSAPAGTDTQYF.